The present TCR beta chain was sequenced within a study of PD-1 blockade in mismatch repair-deficient tumors. Findings of the study overall: Rapid post-treatment expansion, then contraction, generally preceding radiologic response, marked tumor-resident clones.

The CDR3 totals 20 residues. Trimming removed 5 bases from V and 0 bases from J; junction bases left unmatched: 18. Per germline, CDR1 MDHEN and CDR2 SYDVKM. In regard to this clone: Its antigen is currently unknown.

TCRdb's table, derived via immunoSEQ multiplex PCR, lists solely in-frame clones and lacks some. The sample records more than 12,000 clones, about 85% being singletons. Noted time point: 10-day in vitro stimulation with candidate neoantigen peptide 4. TCR sequencing covered a few patients who responded to pembrolizumab. Cells were stimulated approximately 9 days with each of six to eight ELISpot-reactive neoantigens. An identically run culture lacking peptide was the fold-change baseline. The receptor's source is an adult with mismatch repair-deficient cancer. V usage is TRBV28 and J usage is TRBJ2-3; 9 nucleotides agree with TRBD1. Sequencing was performed on cells cultured in vitro, taken from a patient treated with pembrolizumab. Here the CDR3 DNA reads TGTGCCAGCAGTCCCCCGGGACAGGGACGGATCTTAGATAGCACAGATACGCAGTATTTT. Its translation: CASSPPGQGRILDSTDTQYF.